This T cell receptor (beta chain) was observed in a study of cytomegalovirus exposure and HLA in healthy donors. Notes on the study in general: Associated with cytomegalovirus, according to the listing, were some 150 TCR beta chains. Reports showed the classifier diagnosing cytomegalovirus status with high specificity and sensitivity.

On this clone: The target antigen is unknown.

The donors were part of the validation cohort of more than 90 subjects. That cohort was separate from the first cohort, which comprised under 750 subjects. The germline gives CDR1 SEHNR, CDR2 FQNEAQ (reference sequence). V was clipped by 1 base and J by 6 bases, with 12 bases between them. This CDR3 spans 14 amino acids. Data came from immunoSEQ multiplex PCR; TCRdb stores just in-frame clones and leaves some out. The table lists approximately 200,000 clones, about 89% of them singletons. The V and J genes are TRBV7-9 and TRBJ1-1; D is perhaps TRBD1 (5 bases). What was sequenced was PBMCs. This TCR was recovered from a woman aged 18-29 years in good health and CMV-seronegative. CDR3 residues: CASSLGIGEPEAFF. The DNA for the CDR3 is TGTGCCAGCAGCTTAGGTATAGGGGAACCTGAAGCTTTCTTT. The whole variable domain, filled in from reference TRBV7-9 and TRBJ1-1, reads DTGVSQNPRHKITKRGQNVTFRCDPISEHNRLYWYRQTLGQGPEFLTYFQNEAQLEKSRLLSDRFSAERPKGSFSTLEIQRTEQGDSAMYLCASSLGIGEPEAFFGQGTRLTVV.